This T cell receptor beta chain emerged from a study of T cell clonality in common variable immunodeficiency. This clone was observed at least ten times. The sequence runs out 3 residues before the end of the CDR3; the remainder is reconstructed from the germline J gene. Equal genomic DNA amounts from CVID and control samples were sequenced. Profiled with immunoSEQ multiplex PCR; TCRdb holds only in-frame clones, not every one. The table lists approximately 34,000 clones, no singletons, with 3% to 4.5% in the top ten. CDR1 PRHDT and CDR2 FYEKMQ come from the germline V gene (reference sequence). V was shortened by 5 bases and J by 4 bases, with 8 bases between the two germline ends. CDR3 length: 12 residues.

Sequenced material: peripheral blood mononuclear cells. This receptor was identified in a person between 18 and 70 years old in good health. The chain carries TRBV13 and TRBJ1-2, with a weak D call TRBD1 (6 bases). The covered CDR3 bases are TGTGCCAGCAGCCAGGGGTTCTATGGC. As protein: CASSQGFYG. The whole CDR3 reads CASSQGFYGYTF.